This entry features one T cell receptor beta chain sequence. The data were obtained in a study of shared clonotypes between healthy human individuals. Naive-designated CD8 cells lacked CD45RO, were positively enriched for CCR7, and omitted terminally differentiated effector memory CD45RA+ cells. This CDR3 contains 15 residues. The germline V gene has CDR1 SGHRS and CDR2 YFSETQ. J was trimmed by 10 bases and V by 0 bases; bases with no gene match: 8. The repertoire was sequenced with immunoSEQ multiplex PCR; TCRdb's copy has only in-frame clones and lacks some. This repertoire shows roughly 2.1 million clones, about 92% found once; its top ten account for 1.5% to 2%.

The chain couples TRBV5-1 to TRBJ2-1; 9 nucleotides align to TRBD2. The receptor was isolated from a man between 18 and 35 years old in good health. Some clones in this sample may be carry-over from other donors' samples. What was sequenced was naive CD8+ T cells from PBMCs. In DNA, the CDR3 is TGCGCCAGCAGCTTGGGTGGCGGGAGGGCCCAGGAGCAGTTCTTC. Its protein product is CASSLGGGRAQEQFF.